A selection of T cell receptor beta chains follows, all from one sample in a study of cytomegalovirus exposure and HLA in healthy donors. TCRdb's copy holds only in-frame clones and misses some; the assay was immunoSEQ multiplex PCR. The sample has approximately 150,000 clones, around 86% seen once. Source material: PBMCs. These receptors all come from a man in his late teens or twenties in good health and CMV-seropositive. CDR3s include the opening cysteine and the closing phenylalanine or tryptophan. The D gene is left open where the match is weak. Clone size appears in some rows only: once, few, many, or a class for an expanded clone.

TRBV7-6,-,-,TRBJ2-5,CASSLINPGSQETQYF,TGTGCCAGCAGCCTAATTAATCCAGGGTCCCAAGAGACCCAGTACTTC
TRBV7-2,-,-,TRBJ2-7,CASSLDGQNYEQYF,TGTGCCAGCAGCTTAGATGGACAGAACTACGAGCAGTACTTC
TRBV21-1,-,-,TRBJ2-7,CASSKPGPYEQYF,TGTGCCAGCAGCAAGCCAGGGCCCTACGAGCAGTACTTC
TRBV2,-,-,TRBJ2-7,CASSRTDYEQYF,TGTGCCAGCAGTAGGACAGACTACGAGCAGTACTTC
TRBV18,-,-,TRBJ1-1,CASCERLTEAFF,TGTGCCAGCTGCGAGCGGTTGACTGAAGCTTTCTTT
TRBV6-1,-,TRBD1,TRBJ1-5,CASSVAGQGGRQPQHF,TGTGCCAGCAGTGTGGCGGGACAGGGGGGACGTCAGCCCCAGCATTTT
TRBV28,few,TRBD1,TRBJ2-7,CASSRATGRDEQYF,TGTGCCAGCAGTCGTGCGACAGGGCGGGACGAGCAGTACTTC
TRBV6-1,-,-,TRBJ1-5,CASSEASTWVAQPQHF,TGTGCCAGCAGTGAAGCTTCTACATGGGTAGCTCAGCCCCAGCATTTT
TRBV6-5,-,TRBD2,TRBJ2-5,CASSYTGGQGTQYF,TGTGCCAGCAGTTACACGGGGGGGCAGGGGACCCAGTACTTC
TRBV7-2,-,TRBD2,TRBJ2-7,CASSAQAGSYEQYF,TGTGCCAGCAGCGCTCAAGCGGGATCCTACGAGCAGTACTTC
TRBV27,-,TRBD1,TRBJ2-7,CASTPAGTGSYEQYF,TGTGCCAGCACACCCGCCGGGACAGGGTCCTACGAGCAGTACTTC
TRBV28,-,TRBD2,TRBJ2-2,CASSWTSGSVGELFF,TGTGCCAGCAGTTGGACTAGCGGGAGTGTCGGGGAGCTGTTTTTT
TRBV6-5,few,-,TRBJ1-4,CASSWTVYNEKLFF,TGTGCCAGCAGTTGGACAGTCTATAATGAAAAACTGTTTTTT
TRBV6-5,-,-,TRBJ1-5,CASNGRGASNQPQHF,TGTGCCAGCAATGGTAGGGGCGCCTCCAATCAGCCCCAGCATTTT
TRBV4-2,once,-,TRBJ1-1,CASSQDWGEETEAFF,TGTGCCAGCAGCCAAGATTGGGGGGAGGAGACTGAAGCTTTCTTT
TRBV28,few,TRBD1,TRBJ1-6,CASSPRGLGSPLHF,TGTGCCAGCAGCCCCAGGGGGCTTGGTTCACCCCTCCACTTT
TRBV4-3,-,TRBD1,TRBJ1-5,CASSQDRGLSQPQHF,TGCGCCAGCAGCCAGGACAGGGGGCTAAGTCAGCCCCAGCATTTT
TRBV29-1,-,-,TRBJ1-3,CSVEDGVDGNTIYF,TGCAGCGTTGAAGACGGGGTAGATGGAAACACCATATATTTT
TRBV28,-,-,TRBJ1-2,CASSSPADRFYGYTF,TGTGCCAGCAGTTCCCCAGCCGACAGGTTCTATGGCTACACCTTC
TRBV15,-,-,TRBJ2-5,CATSREGLGQTQYF,TGTGCCACCAGCAGAGAGGGACTTGGACAGACCCAGTACTTC
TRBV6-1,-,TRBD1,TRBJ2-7,CASSAWTGGSYEQYF,TGTGCCAGCAGTGCATGGACAGGCGGCTCCTACGAGCAGTACTTC
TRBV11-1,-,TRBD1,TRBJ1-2,CASSLSDGTGVIYGYTF,TGTGCCAGCAGCTTATCTGATGGGACAGGGGTGATCTATGGCTACACCTTC
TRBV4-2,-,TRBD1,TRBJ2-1,CASSAQGAAYNEQFF,TGTGCCAGCAGCGCACAGGGGGCTGCCTACAATGAGCAGTTCTTC
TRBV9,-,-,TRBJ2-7,CASSVGAMGYEQYF,TGTGCCAGCAGCGTAGGGGCCATGGGCTACGAGCAGTACTTC
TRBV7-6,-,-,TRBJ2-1,CASSLTPYRDTNNEQFF,TGTGCCAGCAGCTTAACCCCATACCGGGACACGAACAATGAGCAGTTCTTC
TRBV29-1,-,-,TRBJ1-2,CSVGQSANYGYTF,TGCAGCGTTGGGCAGTCTGCTAACTATGGCTACACCTTC
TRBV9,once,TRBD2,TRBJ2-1,CASSARPKIAGESYNEQFF,TGTGCCAGCAGCGCCCGACCGAAAATAGCGGGAGAATCCTACAATGAGCAGTTCTTC
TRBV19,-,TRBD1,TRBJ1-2,CASLSPGQKFYGYTF,TGTGCCAGCCTTTCACCGGGACAGAAGTTCTATGGCTACACCTTC
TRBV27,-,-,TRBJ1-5,CASSSRDTGNQPQHF,TGTGCCAGCAGTTCACGGGATACTGGCAATCAGCCCCAGCATTTT
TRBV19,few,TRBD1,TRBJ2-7,CASSNPGTEATSYEQYF,TGTGCCAGTAGTAACCCGGGGACAGAAGCAACTTCCTACGAGCAGTACTTC
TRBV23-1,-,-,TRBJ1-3,CASSPGVGNTIYF,TGCGCCAGCAGTCCGGGGGTTGGAAACACCATATATTTT
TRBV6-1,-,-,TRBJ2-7,CASRDRYYEQYF,TGTGCCAGCAGGGACAGATACTACGAGCAGTACTTC
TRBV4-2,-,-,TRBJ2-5,CASSQGAVPQETQYF,TGTGCCAGCAGCCAAGGGGCAGTCCCCCAAGAGACCCAGTACTTC
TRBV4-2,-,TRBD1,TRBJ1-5,CASSQFLTGLQPQHF,TGTGCCAGCAGCCAATTTCTGACAGGGCTTCAGCCCCAGCATTTT
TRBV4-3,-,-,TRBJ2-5,CASSQDYRETQYF,TGCGCCAGCAGCCAAGACTACAGGGAGACCCAGTACTTC